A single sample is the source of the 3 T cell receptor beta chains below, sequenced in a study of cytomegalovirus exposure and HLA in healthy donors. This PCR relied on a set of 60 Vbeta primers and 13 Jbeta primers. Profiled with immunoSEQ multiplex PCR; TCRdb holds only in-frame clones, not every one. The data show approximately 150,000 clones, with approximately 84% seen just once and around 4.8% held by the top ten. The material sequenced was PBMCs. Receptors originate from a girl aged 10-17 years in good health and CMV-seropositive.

The CDR3 bases are TGCGCCAGCAGCTTGATATCGAGCACTGAAGCTTTCTTT. Protein: CASSLISSTEAFF. The genes are TRBV5-1 and TRBJ1-1; unclear D gene. Germline values: CDR1 SGHRS, CDR2 YFSETQ. There are 13 residues in the CDR3. Between the trimmed V and J ends, which lost 1 base and 4 bases, there was a span of 8 bases.

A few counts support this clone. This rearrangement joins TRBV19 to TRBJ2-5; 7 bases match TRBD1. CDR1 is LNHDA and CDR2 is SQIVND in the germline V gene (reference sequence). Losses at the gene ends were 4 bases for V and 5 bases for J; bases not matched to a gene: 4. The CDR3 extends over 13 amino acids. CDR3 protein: CASSTRTGETQYF. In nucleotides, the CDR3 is TGTGCCAGTAGTACGCGGACAGGCGAGACCCAGTACTTC.

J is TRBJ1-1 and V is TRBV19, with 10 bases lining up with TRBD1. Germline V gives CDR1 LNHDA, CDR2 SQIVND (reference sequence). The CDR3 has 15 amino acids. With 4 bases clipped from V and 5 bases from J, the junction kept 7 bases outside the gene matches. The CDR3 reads CASSRGDRGRTEAFF. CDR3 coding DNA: TGTGCCAGTAGTAGGGGGGACAGGGGAAGAACTGAAGCTTTCTTT. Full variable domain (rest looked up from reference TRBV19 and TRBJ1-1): DGGITQSPKYLFRKEGQNVTLSCEQNLNHDAMYWYRQDPGQGLRLIYYSQIVNDFQKGDIAEGYSVSREKKESFPLTVTSAQKNPTAFYLCASSRGDRGRTEAFFGQGTRLTVV.